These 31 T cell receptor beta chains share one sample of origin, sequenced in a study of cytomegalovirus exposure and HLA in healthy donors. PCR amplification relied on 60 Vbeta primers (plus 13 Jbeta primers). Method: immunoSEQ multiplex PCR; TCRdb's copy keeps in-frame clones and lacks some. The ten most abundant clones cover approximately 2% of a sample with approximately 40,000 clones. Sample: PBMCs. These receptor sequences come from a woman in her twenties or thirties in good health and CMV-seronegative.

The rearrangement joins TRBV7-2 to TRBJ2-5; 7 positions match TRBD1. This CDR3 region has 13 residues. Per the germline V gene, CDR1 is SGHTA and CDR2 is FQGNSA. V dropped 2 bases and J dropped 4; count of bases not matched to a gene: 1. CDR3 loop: CASSLRDRETQYF. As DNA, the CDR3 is TGTGCCAGCAGCTTAAGGGACAGAGAGACCCAGTACTTC. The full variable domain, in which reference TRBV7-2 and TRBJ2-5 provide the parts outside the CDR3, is GAGVSQSPSNKVTEKGKDVELRCDPISGHTALYWYRQSLGQGLEFLIYFQGNSAPDKSGLPSDRFSAERTGGSVSTLTIQRTQQEDSAVYLCASSLRDRETQYFGPGTRLLVL.

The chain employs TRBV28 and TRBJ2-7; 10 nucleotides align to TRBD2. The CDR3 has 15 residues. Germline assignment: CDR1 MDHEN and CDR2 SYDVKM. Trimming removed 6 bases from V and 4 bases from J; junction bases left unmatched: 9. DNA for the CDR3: TGTGCCAGCAGGGACCCTAGCGGGAGTGGGTACGAGCAGTACTTC. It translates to CASRDPSGSGYEQYF. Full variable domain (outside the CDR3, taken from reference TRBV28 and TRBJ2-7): DVKVTQSSRYLVKRTGEKVFLECVQDMDHENMFWYRQDPGLGLRLIYFSYDVKMKEKGDIPEGYSVSREKKERFSLILESASTNQTSMYLCASRDPSGSGYEQYFGPGTRLTVT.

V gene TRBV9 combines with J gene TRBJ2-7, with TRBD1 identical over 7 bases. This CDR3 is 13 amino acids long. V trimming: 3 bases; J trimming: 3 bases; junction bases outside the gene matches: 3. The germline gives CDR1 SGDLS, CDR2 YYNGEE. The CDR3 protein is CASSGGDSYEQYF. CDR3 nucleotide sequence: TGTGCCAGCAGCGGAGGGGACAGCTACGAGCAGTACTTC.

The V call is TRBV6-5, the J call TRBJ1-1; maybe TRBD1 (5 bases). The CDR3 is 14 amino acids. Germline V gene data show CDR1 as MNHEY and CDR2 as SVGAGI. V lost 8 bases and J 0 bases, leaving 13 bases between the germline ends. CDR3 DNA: TGTGCCAGCCGCGGAGCAGGGATGAACACTGAAGCTTTCTTT. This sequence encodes CASRGAGMNTEAFF.

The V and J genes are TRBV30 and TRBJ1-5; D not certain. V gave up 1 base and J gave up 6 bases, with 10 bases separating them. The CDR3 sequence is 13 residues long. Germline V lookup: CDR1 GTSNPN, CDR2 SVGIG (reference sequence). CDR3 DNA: TGTGCCTGGAGTGATGGTATGAGTCAGCCCCAGCATTTT. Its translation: CAWSDGMSQPQHF.

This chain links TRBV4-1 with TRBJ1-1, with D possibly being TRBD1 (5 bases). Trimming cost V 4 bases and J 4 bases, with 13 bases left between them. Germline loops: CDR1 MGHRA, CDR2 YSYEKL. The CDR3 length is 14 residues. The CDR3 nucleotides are TGCGCCAGCAGCCCCCGGGACGGGGGCACTGAAGCTTTCTTT. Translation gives CASSPRDGGTEAFF.

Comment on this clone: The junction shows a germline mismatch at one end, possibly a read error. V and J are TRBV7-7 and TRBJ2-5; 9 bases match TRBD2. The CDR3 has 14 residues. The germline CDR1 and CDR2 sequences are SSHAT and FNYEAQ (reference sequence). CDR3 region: CASSPTSGQETQYF. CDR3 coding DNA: TGTGCTAGCAGTCCAACTAGCGGGCAAGAGACCCAGTACTTC.

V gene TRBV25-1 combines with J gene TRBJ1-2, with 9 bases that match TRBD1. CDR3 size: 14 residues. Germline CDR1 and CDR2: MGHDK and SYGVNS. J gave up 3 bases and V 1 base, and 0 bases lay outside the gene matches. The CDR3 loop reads CASSEWDRDYGYTF. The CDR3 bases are TGTGCCAGCAGTGAATGGGACAGGGACTATGGCTACACCTTC.

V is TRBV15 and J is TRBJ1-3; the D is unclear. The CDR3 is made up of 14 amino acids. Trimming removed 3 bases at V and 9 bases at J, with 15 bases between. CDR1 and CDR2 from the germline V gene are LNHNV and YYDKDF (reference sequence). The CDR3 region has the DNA TGTGCCACCAGCAGCGCGGGCTCCTTAGGCACCATATATTTT. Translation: CATSSAGSLGTIYF.

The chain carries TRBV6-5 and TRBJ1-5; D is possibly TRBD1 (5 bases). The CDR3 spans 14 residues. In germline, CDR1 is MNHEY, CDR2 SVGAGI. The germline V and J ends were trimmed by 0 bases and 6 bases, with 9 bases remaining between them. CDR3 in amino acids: CASSYSQGGQPQHF. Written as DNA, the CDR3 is TGTGCCAGCAGTTACTCTCAGGGCGGTCAGCCCCAGCATTTT.

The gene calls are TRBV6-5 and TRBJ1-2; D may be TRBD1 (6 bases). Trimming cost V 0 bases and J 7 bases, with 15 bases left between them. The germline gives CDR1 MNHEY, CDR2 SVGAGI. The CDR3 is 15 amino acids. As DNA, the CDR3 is TGTGCCAGCAGTTACTCAAAAGGGGGAGGGGGTGGCTACACCTTC. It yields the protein CASSYSKGGGGGYTF.

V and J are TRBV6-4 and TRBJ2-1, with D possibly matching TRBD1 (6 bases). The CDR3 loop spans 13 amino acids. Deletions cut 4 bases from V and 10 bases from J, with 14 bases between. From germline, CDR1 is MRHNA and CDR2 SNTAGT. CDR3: CASSGLQGSEQFF. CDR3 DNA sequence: TGTGCCAGCAGTGGGCTACAGGGTAGCGAGCAGTTCTTC.

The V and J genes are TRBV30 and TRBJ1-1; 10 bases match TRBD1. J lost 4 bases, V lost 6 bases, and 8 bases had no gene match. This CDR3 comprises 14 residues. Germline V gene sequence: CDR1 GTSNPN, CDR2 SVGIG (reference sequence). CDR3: CACRFRDRGTEAFF. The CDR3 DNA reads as TGTGCCTGTAGATTTCGGGACAGGGGCACTGAAGCTTTCTTT.

The CDR3 DNA reads as TGTGCCAGCAGCCAGGCACTAGCGGAACACTACAATGAGCAGTTCTTC. It translates to CASSQALAEHYNEQFF. The rearrangement links TRBV4-2 to TRBJ2-1; 8 bases are shared with TRBD2. There are 16 residues in the CDR3. The V and J ends lost 3 bases and 3 bases, in that order; junction bases with no gene match: 7. Germline CDR1 reads LGHNA; CDR2 reads YNFKEQ.

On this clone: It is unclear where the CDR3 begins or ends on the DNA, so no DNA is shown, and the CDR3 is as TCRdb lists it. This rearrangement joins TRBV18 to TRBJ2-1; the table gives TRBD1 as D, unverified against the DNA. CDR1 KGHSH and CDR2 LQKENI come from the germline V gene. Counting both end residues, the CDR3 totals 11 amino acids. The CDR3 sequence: CASSVGTGSFF.

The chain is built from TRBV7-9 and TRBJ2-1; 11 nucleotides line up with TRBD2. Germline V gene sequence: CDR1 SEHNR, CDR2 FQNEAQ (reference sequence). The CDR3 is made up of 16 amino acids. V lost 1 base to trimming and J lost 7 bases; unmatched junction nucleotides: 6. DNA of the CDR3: TGTGCCAGCAGCTTAGTGCAACTAGCGGGAGCGAATGAGCAGTTCTTC. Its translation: CASSLVQLAGANEQFF.

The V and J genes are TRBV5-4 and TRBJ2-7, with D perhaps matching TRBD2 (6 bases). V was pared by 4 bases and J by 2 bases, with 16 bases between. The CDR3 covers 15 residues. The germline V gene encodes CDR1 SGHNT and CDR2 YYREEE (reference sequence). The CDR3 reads CASSPRDGSPYEQYF. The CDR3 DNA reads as TGTGCCAGCAGCCCACGCGACGGGAGTCCCTACGAGCAGTACTTC. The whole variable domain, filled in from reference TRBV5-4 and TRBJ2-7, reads ETGVTQSPTHLIKTRGQQVTLRCSSQSGHNTVSWYQQALGQGPQFIFQYYREEENGRGNFPPRFSGLQFPNYSSELNVNALELDDSALYLCASSPRDGSPYEQYFGPGTRLTVT.

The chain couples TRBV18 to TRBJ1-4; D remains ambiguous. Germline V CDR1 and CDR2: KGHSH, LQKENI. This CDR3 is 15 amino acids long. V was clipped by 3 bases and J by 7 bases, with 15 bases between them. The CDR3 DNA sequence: TGTGCCAGCTCACCGGAAGTCGTCCGGGGTGAAAAACTGTTTTTT. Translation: CASSPEVVRGEKLFF.

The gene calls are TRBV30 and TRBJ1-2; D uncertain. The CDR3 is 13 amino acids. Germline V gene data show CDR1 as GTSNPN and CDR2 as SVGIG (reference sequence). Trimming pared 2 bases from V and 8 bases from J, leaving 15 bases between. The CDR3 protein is CAWSHQRGGGYTF. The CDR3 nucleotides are TGTGCCTGGAGTCACCAACGAGGAGGGGGCTACACCTTC. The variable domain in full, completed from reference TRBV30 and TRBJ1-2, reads SQTIHQWPATLVQPVGSPLSLECTVEGTSNPNLYWYRQAAGRGLQLLFYSVGIGQISSEVPQNLSASRPQDRQFILSSKKLLLSDSGFYLCAWSHQRGGGYTFGSGTRLTVV.

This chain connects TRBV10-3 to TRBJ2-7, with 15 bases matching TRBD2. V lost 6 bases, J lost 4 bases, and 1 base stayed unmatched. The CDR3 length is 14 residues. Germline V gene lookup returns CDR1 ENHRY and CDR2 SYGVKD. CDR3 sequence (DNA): TGTGCCATCAGCGGGACTAGCGGGAGGTACGAGCAGTACTTC. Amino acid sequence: CAISGTSGRYEQYF.

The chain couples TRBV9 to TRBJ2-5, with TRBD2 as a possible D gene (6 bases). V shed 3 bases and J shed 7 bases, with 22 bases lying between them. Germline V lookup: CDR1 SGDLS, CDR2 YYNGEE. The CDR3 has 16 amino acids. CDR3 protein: CASSAAVAGLTGTQYF. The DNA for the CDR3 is TGTGCCAGCAGCGCCGCCGTCGCGGGACTTACCGGGACCCAGTACTTC.

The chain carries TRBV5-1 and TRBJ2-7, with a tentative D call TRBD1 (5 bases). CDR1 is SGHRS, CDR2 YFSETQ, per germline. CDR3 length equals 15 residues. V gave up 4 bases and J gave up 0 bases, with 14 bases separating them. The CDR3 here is CASSLGQGNSYEQYF. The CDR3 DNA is TGCGCCAGCAGCCTTGGTCAGGGCAACTCCTACGAGCAGTACTTC.

In DNA, the CDR3 is TGCGCCAGCAGCCAAACCCCACTAGCGGGAGGGCCGAGCTCCTACAATGAGCAGTTCTTC. Protein sequence: CASSQTPLAGGPSSYNEQFF. The V gene is TRBV4-1, the J gene TRBJ2-1; 13 nucleotides line up with TRBD2. This CDR3 comprises 20 residues. CDR1 and CDR2 (germline): MGHRA, YSYEKL. With 2 bases clipped from V and 0 bases from J, the junction kept 10 bases outside the gene matches.

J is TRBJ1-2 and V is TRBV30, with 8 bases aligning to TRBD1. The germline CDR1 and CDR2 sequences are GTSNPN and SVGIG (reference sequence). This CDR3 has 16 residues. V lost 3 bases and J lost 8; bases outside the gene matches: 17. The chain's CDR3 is CAWSRTGFWPSGGYTF. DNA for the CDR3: TGTGCCTGGAGCCGGACAGGGTTTTGGCCTTCGGGAGGCTACACCTTC.

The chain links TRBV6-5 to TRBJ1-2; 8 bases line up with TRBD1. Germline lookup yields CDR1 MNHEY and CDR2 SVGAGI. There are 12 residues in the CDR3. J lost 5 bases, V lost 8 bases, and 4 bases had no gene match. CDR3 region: CASWTGTYGYTF. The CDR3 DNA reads TGTGCCAGCTGGACAGGGACATATGGCTACACCTTC.

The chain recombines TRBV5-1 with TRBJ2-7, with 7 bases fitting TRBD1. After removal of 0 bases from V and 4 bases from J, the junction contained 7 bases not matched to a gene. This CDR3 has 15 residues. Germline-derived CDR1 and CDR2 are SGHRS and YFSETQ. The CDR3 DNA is TGCGCCAGCAGCTTGGCGGGCGGCAGGGGGTACGAGCAGTACTTC. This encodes CASSLAGGRGYEQYF.

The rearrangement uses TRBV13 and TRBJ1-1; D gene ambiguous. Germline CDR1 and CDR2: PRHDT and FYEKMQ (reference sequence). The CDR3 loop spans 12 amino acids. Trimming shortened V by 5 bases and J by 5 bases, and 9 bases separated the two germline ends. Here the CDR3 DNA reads TGTGCCAGCAGCAACGCCCGGACTGAAGCTTTCTTT. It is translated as CASSNARTEAFF.

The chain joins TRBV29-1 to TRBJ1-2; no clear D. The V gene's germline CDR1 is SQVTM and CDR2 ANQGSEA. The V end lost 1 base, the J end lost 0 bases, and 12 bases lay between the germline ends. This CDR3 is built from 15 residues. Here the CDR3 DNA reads TGCAGCGTTGAAGGCGGGCAGGCAACTAACTATGGCTACACCTTC. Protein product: CSVEGGQATNYGYTF. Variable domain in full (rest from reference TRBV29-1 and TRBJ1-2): SAVISQKPSRDICQRGTSLTIQCQVDSQVTMMFWYRQQPGQSLTLIATANQGSEATYESGFVIDKFPISRPNLTFSTLTVSNMSPEDSSIYLCSVEGGQATNYGYTFGSGTRLTVV.

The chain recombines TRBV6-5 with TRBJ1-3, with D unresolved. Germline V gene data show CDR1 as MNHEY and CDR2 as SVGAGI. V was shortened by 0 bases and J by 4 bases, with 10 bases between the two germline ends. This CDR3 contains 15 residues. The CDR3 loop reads CASSYSAGSGNTIYF. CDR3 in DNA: TGTGCCAGCAGTTACTCAGCGGGGTCGGGAAACACCATATATTTT.

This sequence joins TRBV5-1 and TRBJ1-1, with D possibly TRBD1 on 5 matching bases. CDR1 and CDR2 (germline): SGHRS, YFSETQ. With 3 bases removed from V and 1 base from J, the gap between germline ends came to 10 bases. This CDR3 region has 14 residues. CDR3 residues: CASSSGGQNTEAFF. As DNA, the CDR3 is TGCGCCAGCAGCTCGGGAGGACAGAACACTGAAGCTTTCTTT. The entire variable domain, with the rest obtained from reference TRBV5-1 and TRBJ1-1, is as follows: KAGVTQTPRYLIKTRGQQVTLSCSPISGHRSVSWYQQTPGQGLQFLFEYFSETQRNKGNFPGRFSGRQFSNSRSEMNVSTLELGDSALYLCASSSGGQNTEAFFGQGTRLTVV.

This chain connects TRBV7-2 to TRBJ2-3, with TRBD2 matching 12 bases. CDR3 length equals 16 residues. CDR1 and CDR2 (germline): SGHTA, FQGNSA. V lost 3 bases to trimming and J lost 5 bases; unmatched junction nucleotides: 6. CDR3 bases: TGTGCCAGCAGCTTTCTAGCGGGAGGGACACAAGATACGCAGTATTTT. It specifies CASSFLAGGTQDTQYF.